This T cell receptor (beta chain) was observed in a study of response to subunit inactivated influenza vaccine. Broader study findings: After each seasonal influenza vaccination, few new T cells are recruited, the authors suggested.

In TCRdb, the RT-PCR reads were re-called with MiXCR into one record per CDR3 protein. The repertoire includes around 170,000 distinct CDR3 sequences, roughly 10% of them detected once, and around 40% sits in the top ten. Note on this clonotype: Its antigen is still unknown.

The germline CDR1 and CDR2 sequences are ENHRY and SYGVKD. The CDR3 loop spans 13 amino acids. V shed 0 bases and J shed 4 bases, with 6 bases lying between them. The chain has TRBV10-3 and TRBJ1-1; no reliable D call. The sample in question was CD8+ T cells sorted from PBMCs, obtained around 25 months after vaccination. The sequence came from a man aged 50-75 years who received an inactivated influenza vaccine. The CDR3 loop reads CAISESLGTEAFF. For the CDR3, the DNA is TGTGCCATCAGTGAGTCTCTGGGCACTGAAGCTTTCTTT.